The 10 T cell receptor beta chains listed next were all sequenced from one sample in a study of OX40 agonist ivuxolimab in advanced cancers. TCRdb keeps only in-frame clones here, not all; method: immunoSEQ multiplex PCR. The sample lists roughly 50,000 clones, around 90% occurring once. The sequences come from CD4+ or CD8+ T cells sorted from blood, collected in a trial of the OX40 agonist ivuxolimab. The source of these receptors is an adult with an advanced solid tumor such as melanoma, head and neck, liver or kidney cancer.

The chain has TRBV27 and TRBJ2-3; the match to TRBD2 covers 11 bases. Germline trimming cut 2 bases from V and 6 bases from J; bases unmatched to any gene: 10. Germline CDR1 MNHEY, CDR2 SMNVEV (reference sequence). The CDR3 extends over 17 amino acids. The CDR3 loop reads CASSLRLAGGPADTQYF. The CDR3 nucleotides read TGTGCCAGCAGTTTAAGGCTAGCGGGGGGCCCGGCGGATACGCAGTATTTT.

The genes are TRBV6-6 and TRBJ2-7, with D perhaps TRBD1 (6 bases). The CDR3 runs 13 residues. Germline loops: CDR1 MNHNY, CDR2 SVGAGI (reference sequence). Trimming pared 6 bases from V and 4 bases from J, leaving 13 bases between. The CDR3 sequence: CASSHSDSYEQYF. CDR3 nucleotide sequence: TGTGCCAGCAGCCATTCGGACAGTTACGAGCAGTACTTC.

The genes are TRBV6-1 and TRBJ2-7; 9 bases are shared with TRBD1. Germline V CDR1 and CDR2: MNHNS, SASEGT. The trim removed 10 bases at V and 1 base at J, leaving 8 bases unmatched. This CDR3 contains 14 residues. CDR3 DNA sequence: TGTGCCACCGCTTCCGGGACAGGGTCCTACGAGCAGTACTTC. Encoded protein: CATASGTGSYEQYF.

For this clone: One end of the junction fails to match germline, which may point to a read error. The chain links TRBV5-4 to TRBJ2-3, with D unresolved. Looked up from germline, CDR1 is SGHNT and CDR2 is YYREEE (reference sequence). The CDR3 has 13 residues. In nucleotides, the CDR3 is TGTGCCAGCAGATTGGCCCGCGGAGATACGCAGTATTTT. Its translation: CASRLARGDTQYF.

V usage is TRBV5-6 and J usage is TRBJ1-6, with 8 bases lining up with TRBD1. The CDR3 length is 15 residues. Germline V gene lookup returns CDR1 SGHDT and CDR2 YYEEEE. The V segment lost 3 bases and the J segment 8 bases; nucleotides outside the gene matches: 7. The CDR3 loop reads CASSSDRGWDSPLHF. In DNA, the CDR3 is TGTGCCAGCAGCTCAGACAGGGGTTGGGATTCACCCCTCCACTTT.

This clone was recorded only once. The chain combines TRBV7-9 with TRBJ1-1, with D maybe TRBD1 (5 bases). CDR1 SEHNR and CDR2 FQNEAQ come from the germline V gene (reference sequence). CDR3 size: 17 residues. The V end was cut by 5 bases, the J end by 0 bases, with 19 bases between. In DNA form, the CDR3 reads TGTGCCAGCAGCGATCACCGCCGGGGACCCATGAACACTGAAGCTTTCTTT. Its translation: CASSDHRRGPMNTEAFF. Full variable domain (missing parts from reference TRBV7-9 and TRBJ1-1): DTGVSQNPRHKITKRGQNVTFRCDPISEHNRLYWYRQTLGQGPEFLTYFQNEAQLEKSRLLSDRFSAERPKGSFSTLEIQRTEQGDSAMYLCASSDHRRGPMNTEAFFGQGTRLTVV.

The chain is built from TRBV19 and TRBJ1-2; 7 nucleotides match TRBD1. The CDR3 spans 18 residues. Trimming removed 5 bases from V and 2 bases from J; junction bases left unmatched: 17. CDR1 LNHDA and CDR2 SQIVND come from the germline V gene (reference sequence). The CDR3 sequence is CASSQAGTVYNFNYGYTF. The CDR3, as DNA: TGTGCCAGTAGTCAGGCCGGGACAGTGTACAATTTCAACTATGGCTACACCTTC. Together with reference TRBV19 and TRBJ1-2, the CDR3 gives the full variable domain: DGGITQSPKYLFRKEGQNVTLSCEQNLNHDAMYWYRQDPGQGLRLIYYSQIVNDFQKGDIAEGYSVSREKKESFPLTVTSAQKNPTAFYLCASSQAGTVYNFNYGYTFGSGTRLTVV.

The chain combines TRBV5-1 with TRBJ2-3, with D uncertain. Germline values: CDR1 SGHRS, CDR2 YFSETQ. V lost 4 bases and J lost 2, with 11 bases in between. This CDR3 spans 14 amino acids. The CDR3 DNA sequence: TGCGCCAGCAGCCCCATCCAGTTCACAGATACGCAGTATTTT. This sequence encodes CASSPIQFTDTQYF.

This clone was detected a few times. The CDR3 DNA is TGTGCCAGCAGCCAAGGGGGGGTCGGGACAGGTCCTGAAGCTTTCTTT. Protein sequence: CASSQGGVGTGPEAFF. The chain couples TRBV4-2 to TRBJ1-1, with 8 bases matching TRBD1. Germline values: CDR1 LGHNA, CDR2 YNFKEQ. The CDR3 sequence is 16 residues long. The ends lost 1 base at V and 6 bases at J; junction bases unmatched: 10.

In DNA form, the CDR3 reads TGTGCCAGTGCGACAGCTATGAACACTGAAGCTTTCTTT. Amino acid sequence: CASATAMNTEAFF. This chain uses TRBV19 with TRBJ1-1; D is possibly TRBD1 (5 bases). Germline V CDR1 and CDR2: LNHDA, SQIVND (reference sequence). The V end lost 8 bases, the J end lost 0 bases, and 10 bases lay between the germline ends. This CDR3 is built from 13 residues.